This T cell receptor (beta chain) was identified during a study of CD8+ T cells in alopecia areata. The wider study: Patients remained on tofacitinib for 6 to 18 months and then went 6 months without it. The percentage of affected scalp area served as the score of severity for treated patients. General study points: There was only one nonresponder, so it was unclear how baseline CD8+ expansion relates to response. Sequences from scalp samples also cover resident alphabeta T cells of normal skin.

Reverse transcribed after extraction, RNA yielded cDNA as the sequencing template. Assay: immunoSEQ multiplex PCR; the TCRdb copy retains only in-frame clones and omits some. The data show about 160,000 clones, around 71% seen once. In the case of this clone: Its antigen remains unknown.

The treatment denotes: oral pan-JAK inhibitor, 5-10 mg twice daily. The receptor's source is a human donor with alopecia areata. This material consisted of CD4+ T cells sorted from blood, taken at week 4, from a patient treated with tofacitinib.

The CDR3 coding sequence is TGTGCCAGCACAGGACTAGCGCAAGAGACCCAGTACTTC. This gives the protein CASTGLAQETQYF. The V call is TRBV2, the J call TRBJ2-5, with 9 nucleotides matching TRBD2. CDR1 and CDR2 (germline): SNHLY, FYNNEI. The CDR3 covers 13 residues. With 7 bases clipped from V and 2 bases from J, the junction kept 2 bases outside the gene matches.